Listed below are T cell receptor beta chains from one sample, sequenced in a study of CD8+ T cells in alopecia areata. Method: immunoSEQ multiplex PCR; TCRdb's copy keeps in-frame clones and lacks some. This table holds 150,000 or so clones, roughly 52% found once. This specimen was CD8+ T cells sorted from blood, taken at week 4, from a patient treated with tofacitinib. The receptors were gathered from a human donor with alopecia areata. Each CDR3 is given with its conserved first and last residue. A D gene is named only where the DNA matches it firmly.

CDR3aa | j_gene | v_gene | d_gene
CSAEKGTEAFF | TRBJ1-1 | TRBV29-1 | -
CASNLEEVTHQETQYF | TRBJ2-5 | TRBV5-1 | -
CASSRILAGGSNEQFF | TRBJ2-1 | TRBV27 | TRBD2
CASSMQDREGYSPLHF | TRBJ1-6 | TRBV19 | TRBD1
CASNPRGTGNIQYF | TRBJ2-4 | TRBV9 | -
CASTPRLGGTEAFF | TRBJ1-1 | TRBV13 | -
CATLVQGHTDTQYF | TRBJ2-3 | TRBV2 | -
CASSSPIGQGSSYEQYF | TRBJ2-7 | TRBV5-1 | TRBD1
CASSPYAVLRNEQFF | TRBJ2-1 | TRBV9 | -
CASNDGGTEAFF | TRBJ1-1 | TRBV6-5 | -
CASSDRMGFGELFF | TRBJ2-2 | TRBV13 | -
CASRQRDMNTEAFF | TRBJ1-1 | TRBV4-1 | -
CASDNGGAPYNEQFF | TRBJ2-1 | TRBV9 | TRBD2
CASSLAATSGGNTGELFF | TRBJ2-2 | TRBV5-1 | TRBD2
CASSPFSGTSPYEQYF | TRBJ2-7 | TRBV9 | TRBD2
CASSTRLAPGELFF | TRBJ2-2 | TRBV13 | TRBD2
CASTLAGGPTDTQYF | TRBJ2-3 | TRBV9 | TRBD2
CASSVADGGGNTEAFF | TRBJ1-1 | TRBV9 | -
CASSQGLEYEQYF | TRBJ2-7 | TRBV4-2 | TRBD2
CASSLDPTYNEQFF | TRBJ2-1 | TRBV11-2 | -
CASSFKLATYNEQFF | TRBJ2-1 | TRBV5-1 | TRBD2
CASSPTTSVGRQFF | TRBJ2-1 | TRBV5-6 | TRBD2
CASTHLAGATDTQYF | TRBJ2-3 | TRBV27 | TRBD2
CSAVRGTQYF | TRBJ2-5 | TRBV20-1 | -
CASSPRRTVGETQYF | TRBJ2-5 | TRBV9 | -
CASSWGDSLYEQYF | TRBJ2-7 | TRBV5-6 | -
CASSTQLSGMNTEAFF | TRBJ1-1 | TRBV5-1 | -
CASSSRQGRLFF | TRBJ2-1 | TRBV27 | TRBD1